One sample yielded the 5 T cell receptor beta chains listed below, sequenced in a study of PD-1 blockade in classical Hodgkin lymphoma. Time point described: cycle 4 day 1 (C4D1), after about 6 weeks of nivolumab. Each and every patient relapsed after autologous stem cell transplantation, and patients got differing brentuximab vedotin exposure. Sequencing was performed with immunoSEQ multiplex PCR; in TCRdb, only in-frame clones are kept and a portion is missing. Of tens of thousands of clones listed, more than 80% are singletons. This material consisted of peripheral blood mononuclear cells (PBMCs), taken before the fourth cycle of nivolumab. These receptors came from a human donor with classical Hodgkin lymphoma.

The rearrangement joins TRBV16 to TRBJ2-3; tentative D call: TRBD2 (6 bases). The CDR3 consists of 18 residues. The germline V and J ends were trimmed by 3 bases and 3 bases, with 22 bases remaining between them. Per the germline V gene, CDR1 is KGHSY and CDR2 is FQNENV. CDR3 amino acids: CASSQVVSAGRKTDTQYF. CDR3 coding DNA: TGTGCCAGCAGCCAGGTAGTGTCGGCGGGGAGGAAAACAGATACGCAGTATTTT.

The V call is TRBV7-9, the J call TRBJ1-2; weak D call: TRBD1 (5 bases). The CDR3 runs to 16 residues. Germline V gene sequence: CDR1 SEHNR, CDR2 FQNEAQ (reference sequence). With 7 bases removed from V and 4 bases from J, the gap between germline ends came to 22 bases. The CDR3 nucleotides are TGTGCCAGCATCTTTTGGAGGGGCACGTTCTTCTATGGCTACACCTTC. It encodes CASIFWRGTFFYGYTF.

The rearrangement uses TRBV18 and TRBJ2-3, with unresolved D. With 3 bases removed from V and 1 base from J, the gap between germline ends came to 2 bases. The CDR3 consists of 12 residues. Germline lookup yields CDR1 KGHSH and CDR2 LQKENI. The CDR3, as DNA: TGTGCCAGCTCACCCCGCACAGATACGCAGTATTTT. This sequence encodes CASSPRTDTQYF.

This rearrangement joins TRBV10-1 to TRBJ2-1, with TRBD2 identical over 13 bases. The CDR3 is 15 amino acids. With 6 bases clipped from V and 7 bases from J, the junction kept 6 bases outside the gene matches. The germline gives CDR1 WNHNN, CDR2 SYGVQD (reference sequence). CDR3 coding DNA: TGCGCCAGCAGCGAAACTAGCGGGGGGGTAAATGAGCAGTTCTTC. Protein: CASSETSGGVNEQFF.

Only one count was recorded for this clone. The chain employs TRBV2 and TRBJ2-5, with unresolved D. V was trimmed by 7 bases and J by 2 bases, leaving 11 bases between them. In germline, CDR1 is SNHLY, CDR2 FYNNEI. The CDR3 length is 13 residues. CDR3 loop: CASIDSAQETQYF. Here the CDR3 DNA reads TGTGCCAGCATTGACTCAGCACAAGAGACCCAGTACTTC. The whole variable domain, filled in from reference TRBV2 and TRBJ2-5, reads EPEVTQTPSHQVTQMGQEVILRCVPISNHLYFYWYRQILGQKVEFLVSFYNNEISEKSEIFDDQFSVERPDGSNFTLKIRSTKLEDSAMYFCASIDSAQETQYFGPGTRLLVL.